The source of this T cell receptor beta chain is a study of blood T cell repertoires in COVID-19. Looking at the study overall: PBMCs, B-cell-depleted T cells, or T cells were the source of the cDNA or gDNA that made up the material.

The CDR3 is made up of 17 amino acids. Original processing methods: Researchers report that nucleated cell counts were estimated from reference gene primer amplification. TCRdb's copy holds only in-frame clones and misses some; the assay was immunoSEQ multiplex PCR. The V and J calls and the clone size are those of that table, but D and trimming were determined from the DNA. This sample has 110,000 to 150,000 clones, with under 85% found just once. Sequenced input: peripheral blood. The clonotype originates from a man aged 50 to 59 with active or convalescent COVID-19. The chain has TRBV12-1 and TRBJ2-1; whether TRBD2, the table's D call, matches the DNA was not checked. TRBV12-1 is deemed a pseudogene. CDR3 nucleotides: TGTGCCAGCTTCAAAGGGCTAGCGGGAGGGCCGGGCAATGAGCAGTTCTTC. This encodes CASFKGLAGGPGNEQFF.